This paragraph reports one TCR beta chain. The method was immunoSEQ multiplex PCR; TCRdb's version includes in-frame clones alone and lacks a portion of them. The sample has some 60,000 clones, around 81% seen once. This sample was included in a study of T cells in tuberculosis. The CDR3 is 19 residues long. J lost 3 bases, V lost 0 bases, and 16 bases had no gene match. Per germline, CDR1 MNHNS and CDR2 SASEGT. Cells were sorted from thawed PBMC rested overnight and stained with GMM-loaded CD1B tetramer, viability dye and anti-CD3. C32 glucose monomycolate from Rhodococcus equi was loaded onto the CD1B tetramers.

The chain couples TRBV6-1 to TRBJ2-7; TRBD1 matches 8 bases. Input material: CD1b-GMM tetramer-negative cells sorted from PBMCs. This clonotype was sampled from an adult woman with latent tuberculosis. This chain's CDR3 is CASSEARYLAGGRVYEQYF. CDR3 coding DNA: TGTGCCAGCAGTGAAGCGCGGTATCTGGCAGGGGGCAGGGTCTACGAGCAGTACTTC.